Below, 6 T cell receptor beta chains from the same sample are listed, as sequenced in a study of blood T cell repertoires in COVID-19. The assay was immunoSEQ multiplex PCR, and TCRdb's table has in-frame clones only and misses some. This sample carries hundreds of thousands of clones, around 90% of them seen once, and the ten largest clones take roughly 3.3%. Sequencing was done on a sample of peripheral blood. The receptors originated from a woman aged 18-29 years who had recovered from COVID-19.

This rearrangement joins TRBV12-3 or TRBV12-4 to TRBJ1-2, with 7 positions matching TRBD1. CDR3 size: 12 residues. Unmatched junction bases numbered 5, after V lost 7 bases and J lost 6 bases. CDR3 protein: CASINTGDGYTF. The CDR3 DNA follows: TGTGCCAGCATTAATACAGGGGATGGCTACACCTTC.

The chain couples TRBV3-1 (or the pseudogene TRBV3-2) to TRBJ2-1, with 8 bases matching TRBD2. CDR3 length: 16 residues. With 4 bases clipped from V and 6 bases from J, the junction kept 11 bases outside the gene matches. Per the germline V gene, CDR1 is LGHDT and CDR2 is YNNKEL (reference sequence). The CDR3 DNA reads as TGTGCCAGCAGCCCCCTGGGAGCGGGAGTTGGCAATGAGCAGTTCTTC. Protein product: CASSPLGAGVGNEQFF.

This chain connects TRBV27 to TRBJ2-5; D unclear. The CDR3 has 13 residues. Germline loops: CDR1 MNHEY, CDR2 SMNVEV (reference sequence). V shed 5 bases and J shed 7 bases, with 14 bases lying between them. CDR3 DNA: TGTGCCAGCAGTCCTCGACAACCTGGGACCCAGTACTTC. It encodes CASSPRQPGTQYF.

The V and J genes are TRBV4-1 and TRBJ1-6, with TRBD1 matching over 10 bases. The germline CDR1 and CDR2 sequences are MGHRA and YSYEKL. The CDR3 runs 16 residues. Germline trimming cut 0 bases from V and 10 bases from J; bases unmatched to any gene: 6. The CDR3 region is CASSQDGTGVRSPLHF. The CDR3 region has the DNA TGCGCCAGCAGCCAAGATGGGACAGGGGTTAGATCACCCCTCCACTTT.

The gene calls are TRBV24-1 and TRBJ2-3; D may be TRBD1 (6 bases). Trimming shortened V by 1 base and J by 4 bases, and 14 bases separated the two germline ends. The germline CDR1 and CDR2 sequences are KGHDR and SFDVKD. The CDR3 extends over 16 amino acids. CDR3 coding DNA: TGTGCCACCAGTGATTTAGACACAGGGAGAGCAGATACGCAGTATTTT. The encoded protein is CATSDLDTGRADTQYF.

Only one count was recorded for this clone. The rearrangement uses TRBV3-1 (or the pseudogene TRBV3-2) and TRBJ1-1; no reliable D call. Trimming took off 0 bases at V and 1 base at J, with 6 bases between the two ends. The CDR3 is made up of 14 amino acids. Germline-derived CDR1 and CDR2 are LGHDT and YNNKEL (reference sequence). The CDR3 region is CASSQDFRNTEAFF. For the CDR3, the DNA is TGTGCCAGCAGCCAAGATTTCAGGAACACTGAAGCTTTCTTT.